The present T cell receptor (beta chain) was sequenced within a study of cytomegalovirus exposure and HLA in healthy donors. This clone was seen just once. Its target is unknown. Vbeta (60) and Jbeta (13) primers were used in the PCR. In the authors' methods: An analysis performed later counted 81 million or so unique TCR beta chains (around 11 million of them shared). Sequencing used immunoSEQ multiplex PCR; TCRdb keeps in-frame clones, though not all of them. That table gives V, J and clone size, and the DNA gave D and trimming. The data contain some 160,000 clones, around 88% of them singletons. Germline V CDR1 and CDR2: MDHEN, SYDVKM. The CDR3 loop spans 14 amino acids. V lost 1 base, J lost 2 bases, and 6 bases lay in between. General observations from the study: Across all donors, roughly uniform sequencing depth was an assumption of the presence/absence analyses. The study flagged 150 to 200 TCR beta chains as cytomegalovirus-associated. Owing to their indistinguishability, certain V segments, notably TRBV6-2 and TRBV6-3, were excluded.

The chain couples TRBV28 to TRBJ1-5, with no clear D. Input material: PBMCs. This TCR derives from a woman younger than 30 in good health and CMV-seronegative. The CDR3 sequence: CASSLLQGNQPQHF. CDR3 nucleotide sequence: TGTGCCAGCAGTTTATTGCAGGGCAATCAGCCCCAGCATTTT.